Listed here are 30 T cell receptor beta chains from one sample, sequenced in a study of blood T cells in healthy people across ages. With a J-beta primer mix and a sample-barcoded 5' primer, a second PCR ran about 7 to 12 cycles. Each CDR3 protein is one row after TCRdb ran MiXCR on the 5' RACE reads. The sample consists of approximately 600,000 distinct CDR3 sequences, roughly three fifths of them appearing once. The sequencing sample was made of blood. The source of these receptors is a man in his 60s in good health.

The chain combines TRBV4-2 with TRBJ1-2; the match to TRBD1 covers 7 bases. Germline V gene data show CDR1 as LGHNA and CDR2 as YNFKEQ. The CDR3 has 14 residues. Losses at the gene ends were 7 bases for V and 8 bases for J; bases not matched to a gene: 13. CDR3 region: CASNLRDTGEGYTF. CDR3 nucleotide sequence: TGTGCCAGCAACCTACGGGATACAGGGGAAGGCTACACCTTC.

This clonotype turned up a few times. The genes are TRBV5-1 and TRBJ2-1, with D maybe TRBD1 (5 bases). The CDR3 consists of 17 residues. CDR1 is SGHRS and CDR2 is YFSETQ in the germline V gene. V gave up 4 bases and J gave up 6 bases, with 23 bases separating them. The CDR3 DNA is TGCGCCAGCAGCCCCCCCAAAGGGGTATGGGCCTCCAATGAGCAGTTCTTC. Its translation: CASSPPKGVWASNEQFF.

The rearrangement links TRBV12-3 or TRBV12-4 to TRBJ2-5, with 7 bases identical to TRBD1. CDR3 length: 14 residues. With V trimmed by 5 bases and J by 4 bases, 7 bases remained unmatched. Written as DNA, the CDR3 is TGTGCCAGCAGTCCCGACAGGGTTCCAGAGACCCAGTACTTC. It translates to CASSPDRVPETQYF.

The chain links TRBV5-1 to TRBJ2-2; D possibly corresponds to TRBD2 (5 bases). This CDR3 contains 14 residues. Per the germline V gene, CDR1 is SGHRS and CDR2 is YFSETQ. Trimming removed 0 bases at V and 4 bases at J, with 7 bases between. The CDR3 protein is CASSLGTGTGELFF. The CDR3 nucleotides are TGCGCCAGCAGCTTGGGGACTGGCACCGGGGAGCTGTTTTTT.

This clonotype was counted only a few times. This sequence joins TRBV4-2 and TRBJ1-2; no reliable D call. CDR1 and CDR2 (germline): LGHNA, YNFKEQ. Trimming removed 0 bases from V and 4 bases from J, with 18 bases in between. The CDR3 loop spans 17 amino acids. The CDR3 sequence: CASSQDSASGRSYGYTF. As DNA, the CDR3 is TGTGCCAGCAGCCAAGACTCAGCTTCGGGCAGATCCTATGGCTACACCTTC.

The chain is built from TRBV29-1 and TRBJ2-6; 10 bases fit TRBD1. The CDR3 is 16 amino acids. With V trimmed by 5 bases and J by 4 bases, 8 bases remained unmatched. The germline gives CDR1 SQVTM, CDR2 ANQGSEA. The CDR3 reads CSVWTGGEPGANVLTF. The CDR3 DNA reads as TGCAGCGTTTGGACAGGGGGTGAACCCGGGGCCAACGTCCTGACTTTC.

The rearrangement uses TRBV20-1 and TRBJ2-4; D perhaps matches TRBD2 (6 bases). V lost 1 base, J lost 13 bases, and 14 bases lay in between. The CDR3 runs 12 residues. CDR1 and CDR2 from the germline V gene are DFQATT and SNEGSKA (reference sequence). CDR3 DNA: TGCAGTGCTAGAGTATCGGGGGAAAGCCAGTACTTC. Translation: CSARVSGESQYF.

This chain joins TRBV6-1 and TRBJ2-5, with D possibly called TRBD1 or TRBD2 (5 bases each). The CDR3 loop spans 14 amino acids. Germline loops: CDR1 MNHNS, CDR2 SASEGT. V dropped 2 bases and J dropped 6 bases, with 13 bases sitting between them. The CDR3 nucleotides read TGTGCCAGCAGTGAAACGGGGCAGTCTAAGACCCAGTACTTC. Its translation: CASSETGQSKTQYF.

The chain carries TRBV28 and TRBJ2-3; the match to TRBD1 covers 7 bases. Unmatched junction bases numbered 10, after V lost 4 bases and J lost 6 bases. This CDR3 region has 15 residues. The germline V gene encodes CDR1 MDHEN and CDR2 SYDVKM. CDR3: CASSSGTAHFDTQYF. The CDR3 coding sequence is TGTGCCAGCAGTTCCGGGACAGCTCATTTTGATACGCAGTATTTT.

This rearrangement joins TRBV5-1 to TRBJ2-4; 9 bases align to TRBD2. The J call could be wrong; TRBJ2-7 is a better fit for the DNA end. Germline V gene data show CDR1 as SGHRS and CDR2 as YFSETQ. The CDR3 extends over 13 amino acids. The DNA for the CDR3 is TGCGCCAGCAGCGGGGTAGCGGGGGACGAGCAGTACTTC. It yields the protein CASSGVAGDEQYF.

V is TRBV21-1 and J is TRBJ1-6; TRBD1 was called by the table and not checked on the DNA. TRBV21-1 is a pseudogene. The CDR3 loop spans 18 amino acids. The CDR3 coding sequence is TGTGCCAGCAGCAAAGGACAGGGGGCACCCAATTATAATTCACCCCTCCACTTT. Its protein product is CASSKGQGAPNYNSPLHF.

In its sample, this clonotype was seen a few times. V is TRBV20-1 and J is TRBJ1-4; D gene ambiguous. The germline V and J ends were trimmed by 3 bases and 0 bases, with 5 bases remaining between them. Germline CDR1 and CDR2: DFQATT and SNEGSKA (reference sequence). The CDR3 covers 13 residues. CDR3 loop: CSARRTTNEKLFF. In DNA, the CDR3 is TGCAGTGCTAGGAGAACAACTAATGAAAAACTGTTTTTT.

The chain employs TRBV12-3 or TRBV12-4 and TRBJ2-1; weak D call: TRBD2 (5 bases). The CDR3 consists of 14 residues. Between the trimmed V and J ends, which lost 6 bases and 5 bases, there was a span of 14 bases. CDR3 nucleotides: TGTGCCAGCAGCCGCCCGGGGAGAAACAATGAGCAGTTCTTC. Translating it yields CASSRPGRNNEQFF.

This clonotype is a singleton in its sample. This rearrangement joins TRBV10-3 to TRBJ2-1; 12 bases agree with TRBD2. This CDR3 region has 19 residues. V shed 2 bases, J shed 2 bases, and the junction held 10 bases outside the gene matches. Germline CDR1 reads ENHRY; CDR2 reads SYGVKD. The chain's CDR3 is CAISERGMTSGGTYNEQFF. The CDR3 DNA follows: TGTGCCATCAGTGAGAGGGGGATGACTAGCGGGGGCACCTACAATGAGCAGTTCTTC.

The J gene is TRBJ1-1, the V gene TRBV5-5; D gene uncertain. Germline V gene sequence: CDR1 SGHKS, CDR2 YYEKEE (reference sequence). V lost 0 bases, J lost 4 bases, and 10 bases lay in between. CDR3 length equals 14 residues. DNA of the CDR3: TGTGCCAGCAGCTTGGGTCGTCGGAGCACTGAAGCTTTCTTT. Its protein is CASSLGRRSTEAFF.

The J gene is TRBJ2-7, the V gene TRBV6-1; D gene uncertain. The V and J ends lost 10 bases and 0 bases respectively, with 7 bases between them. The CDR3 is made up of 11 amino acids. Germline assignment: CDR1 MNHNS and CDR2 SASEGT. CDR3 DNA sequence: TGTGCCACCGCTTTCTCCTACGAGCAGTACTTC. Translating it yields CATAFSYEQYF.

This clonotype was observed a handful of times. J is TRBJ2-1 and V is TRBV20-1; 8 bases line up with TRBD2. The V and J ends lost 3 bases and 9 bases, in that order; junction bases with no gene match: 10. Germline V CDR1 and CDR2: DFQATT, SNEGSKA (reference sequence). CDR3 size: 14 residues. CDR3 in amino acids: CSASRGGPWGEQFF. The CDR3 DNA sequence: TGCAGTGCTAGCCGGGGGGGGCCTTGGGGTGAGCAGTTCTTC.

The J gene is TRBJ2-7, the V gene TRBV28, with 8 bases identical to TRBD1. There are 14 residues in the CDR3. CDR1 MDHEN and CDR2 SYDVKM come from the germline V gene. Trimming removed 7 bases from V and 0 bases from J; junction bases left unmatched: 5. CDR3 protein: CASIGQGSSYEQYF. The CDR3 DNA reads TGTGCCAGCATTGGACAGGGTTCCTCCTACGAGCAGTACTTC.

V gene TRBV5-1 combines with J gene TRBJ2-5, with 8 bases aligning to TRBD1. Trimming at V came to 5 bases and at J to 4 bases, leaving 10 bases not matched to a gene. CDR3 length: 15 amino acids. Germline V gene sequence: CDR1 SGHRS, CDR2 YFSETQ. In nucleotides, the CDR3 is TGCGCCAGCAGTCTGGCAGGGGGCGAGGGAGAGACCCAGTACTTC. As protein: CASSLAGGEGETQYF.

The chain is built from TRBV20-1 and TRBJ2-3; TRBD2 aligns across 12 bases. The CDR3 consists of 16 residues. CDR1 and CDR2 from the germline V gene are DFQATT and SNEGSKA (reference sequence). The junction had 3 bases not matched to a gene; V was cut back by 0 bases and J by 2 bases. The CDR3: CSARDRTSGATDTQYF. The CDR3 bases are TGCAGTGCTAGAGATCGGACTAGCGGGGCCACAGATACGCAGTATTTT.

This clonotype was detected only once. The chain employs TRBV6-5 and TRBJ2-2; D perhaps matches TRBD2 (7 bases). This CDR3 has 14 residues. CDR1 MNHEY and CDR2 SVGAGI come from the germline V gene. V lost 5 bases, J lost 4 bases, and 11 bases lay in between. The CDR3 loop reads CASSGGAPTGELFF. The CDR3, as DNA: TGTGCCAGCAGTGGGGGGGCCCCCACCGGGGAGCTGTTTTTT.

The chain is built from TRBV20-1 and TRBJ2-7, with 15 positions matching TRBD2. The J call is doubtful: the DNA matches TRBJ2-5 better. This CDR3 has 16 residues. Germline CDR1 is DFQATT and CDR2 is SNEGSKA (reference sequence). This CDR3 reads CSARVGLAGGAETQYF. The CDR3, as DNA: TGCAGTGCTAGAGTGGGACTAGCGGGGGGAGCGGAGACCCAGTACTTC.

In its sample, this clonotype was seen a few times. The chain uses TRBV2 and TRBJ1-2; D gene ambiguous. The ends were cut back, 1 base at V and 9 bases at J, with 6 bases in the middle. Per the germline V gene, CDR1 is SNHLY and CDR2 is FYNNEI. This CDR3 contains 11 residues. For the CDR3, the DNA is TGTGCCAGCAGTGAAGAGGCCAGCTACACCTTC. The encoded protein is CASSEEASYTF.

This chain links TRBV7-8 with TRBJ2-7; 7 nucleotides align to TRBD2. This CDR3 is built from 16 residues. CDR1 and CDR2 (germline): SGHVS, FQNEAQ. Germline trimming cut 0 bases from V and 7 bases from J; bases unmatched to any gene: 12. CDR3 sequence (DNA): TGTGCCAGCAGCTTAGCGGGCGGGGGTTATCTGGGAGAGCAGTACTTC. Translation: CASSLAGGGYLGEQYF. The full variable domain, rest sourced from reference TRBV7-8 and TRBJ2-7, is GAGVSQSPRYKVAKRGQDVALRCDPISGHVSLFWYQQALGQGPEFLTYFQNEAQLDKSGLPSDRFFAERPEGSVSTLKIQRTQQEDSAVYLCASSLAGGGYLGEQYFGPGTRLTVT.

This clonotype was seen only a few times. The rearrangement uses TRBV6-5 and TRBJ2-1; D not certain. Trimming pared 2 bases from V and 7 bases from J, leaving 18 bases between. This CDR3 has 16 residues. Germline V gene lookup returns CDR1 MNHEY and CDR2 SVGAGI. The CDR3 protein is CASSYRATPPPNEQFF. The CDR3, as DNA: TGTGCCAGCAGTTACAGGGCTACGCCCCCTCCTAATGAGCAGTTCTTC.

The chain joins TRBV12-3 or TRBV12-4 to TRBJ2-5; D gene uncertain. Trimming pared 5 bases from V and 11 bases from J, leaving 24 bases between. The length of the CDR3 is 15 residues. The CDR3 nucleotides are TGTGCCAGCAGTATTTATCAGGACGGACCCAATGAGCAGTACTTC. Encoded protein: CASSIYQDGPNEQYF.

The V call is TRBV2, the J call TRBJ2-5; TRBD1 might be the D (6 bases). Germline CDR1 reads SNHLY; CDR2 reads FYNNEI. The CDR3 consists of 11 residues. Trimming removed 7 bases from V and 9 bases from J, with 12 bases in between. Here the CDR3 DNA reads TGTGCCAGCACTGACAGGAGAGCCCAGTACTTC. Translation gives CASTDRRAQYF.

This sequence joins TRBV11-2 and TRBJ2-7; 12 bases agree with TRBD2. V gave up 4 bases and J gave up 4 bases; unmatched junction bases: 14. Germline V gene lookup returns CDR1 SGHAT and CDR2 FQNNGV. This CDR3 is 18 amino acids long. The CDR3 region has the DNA TGTGCCAGCAGCTCCTCTACTGGACTAGCGGGGCGGTGGTACGAGCAGTACTTC. Its protein is CASSSSTGLAGRWYEQYF.

The chain joins TRBV5-1 to TRBJ2-5, with 10 bases identical to TRBD2. V was pared by 0 bases and J by 11 bases, with 10 bases of the junction left unmatched. The CDR3 has 15 amino acids. Per germline, CDR1 SGHRS and CDR2 YFSETQ. In DNA, the CDR3 is TGCGCCAGCAGCTTGGGACTAGCGGGCGGCGATAAGCAGTACTTC. It encodes CASSLGLAGGDKQYF.

The chain links TRBV10-2 to TRBJ2-1; perhaps TRBD2 as D (7 bases). V was cut by 7 bases and J by 8 bases, with 18 bases left in between. The CDR3 runs to 14 residues. Per germline, CDR1 WSHSY and CDR2 SAAADI. As DNA, the CDR3 is TGCGCCAGCACCCACGGGGGCCGGGGGGATGAGCAGTTCTTC. Protein: CASTHGGRGDEQFF.